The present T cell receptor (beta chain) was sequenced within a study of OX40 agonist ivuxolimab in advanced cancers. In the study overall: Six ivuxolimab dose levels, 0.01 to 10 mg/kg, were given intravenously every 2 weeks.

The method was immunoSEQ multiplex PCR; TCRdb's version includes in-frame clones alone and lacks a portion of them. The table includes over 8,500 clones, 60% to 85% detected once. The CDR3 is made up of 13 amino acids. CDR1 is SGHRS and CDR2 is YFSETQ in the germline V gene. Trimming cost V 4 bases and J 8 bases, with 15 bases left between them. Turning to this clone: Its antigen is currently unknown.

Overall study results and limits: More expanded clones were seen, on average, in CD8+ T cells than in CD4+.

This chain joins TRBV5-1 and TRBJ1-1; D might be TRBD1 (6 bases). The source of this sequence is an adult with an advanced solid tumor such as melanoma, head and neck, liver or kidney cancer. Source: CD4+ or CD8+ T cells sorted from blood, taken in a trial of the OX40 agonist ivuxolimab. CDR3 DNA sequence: TGCGCCAGCAGCGGGGGTTCGGGACAAGAAGCTTTCTTT. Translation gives CASSGGSGQEAFF.